Listed here are 20 T cell receptor beta chains from one sample, sequenced in a study of neoadjuvant anti-PD-1 for oral cavity cancer. The method was immunoSEQ multiplex PCR; TCRdb's version includes in-frame clones alone and lacks a portion of them. The repertoire has several thousand clones, roughly 70% of them found once; the top ten carry roughly 8.3%. The sequencing used tumor tissue, collected before nivolumab (anti-PD-1) treatment. The receptors shown here come from a person between 35 and 79 years old with oral cavity squamous cell carcinoma.

A few counts support this clone. The chain links TRBV6-4 to TRBJ1-1; TRBD1 agrees at 7 bases. The CDR3 is 14 amino acids. J lost 1 base, V lost 3 bases, and 2 bases had no gene match. The germline CDR1 and CDR2 sequences are MRHNA and SNTAGT. The CDR3 coding sequence is TGTGCCAGCAGTGAAGGGACAGCGAACACTGAAGCTTTCTTT. Its translation: CASSEGTANTEAFF.

The chain is built from TRBV10-2 and TRBJ2-2; D is perhaps TRBD1 (5 bases). There are 15 residues in the CDR3. The V gene lost 6 bases and the J gene lost 0 bases, with 11 bases spanning the gap. Germline V gene data show CDR1 as WSHSY and CDR2 as SAAADI. The CDR3: CASSFSRANTGELFF. In DNA form, the CDR3 reads TGCGCCAGCAGCTTCTCCAGGGCGAACACCGGGGAGCTGTTTTTT.

The gene calls are TRBV5-4 and TRBJ2-7; the D gene is possibly TRBD2 (7 bases). V was clipped by 0 bases and J by 5 bases, with 12 bases between them. The CDR3 sequence is 14 residues long. Germline V gene data show CDR1 as SGHNT and CDR2 as YYREEE (reference sequence). The CDR3 spells CASSLAGGGHEQYF. The DNA for the CDR3 is TGTGCCAGCAGCTTGGCGGGGGGCGGACACGAGCAGTACTTC.

This sequence joins TRBV18 and TRBJ1-4; D may be TRBD1 (6 bases). With 3 bases removed from V and 8 bases from J, the gap between germline ends came to 28 bases. The CDR3 consists of 19 residues. CDR1 and CDR2 from the germline V gene are KGHSH and LQKENI. The CDR3 reads CASSPQSGTWDASLEKLFF. The CDR3 bases are TGTGCCAGCTCACCGCAGTCCGGGACATGGGATGCGAGTTTGGAAAAACTGTTTTTT.

This clone has only a few counts. The chain carries TRBV7-9 and TRBJ1-3; D remains ambiguous. Germline-derived CDR1 and CDR2 are SEHNR and FQNEAQ (reference sequence). The CDR3 covers 14 residues. V was clipped by 1 base and J by 4 bases, with 8 bases between them. The CDR3 spells CASSLGSDGNTIYF. In nucleotides, the CDR3 is TGTGCCAGCAGCTTAGGTTCAGACGGAAACACCATATATTTT.

The chain is built from TRBV7-9 and TRBJ2-1; 8 bases are a match to TRBD1. This CDR3 comprises 17 residues. Germline-derived CDR1 and CDR2 are SEHNR and FQNEAQ (reference sequence). V lost 11 bases and J lost 4; bases outside the gene matches: 19. CDR3 nucleotides: TGTGCCGGGGGGCAGGGGGCGCAGGTAAAGGGTTACAATGAGCAGTTCTTC. This encodes CAGGQGAQVKGYNEQFF.

This chain uses TRBV7-2 with TRBJ2-3, with a weak D call TRBD1 (5 bases). CDR3 length equals 15 residues. The ends were cut back, 0 bases at V and 0 bases at J, with 7 bases in the middle. Germline CDR1 reads SGHTA; CDR2 reads FQGNSA. CDR3 region: CASSLATGSTDTQYF. The DNA for the CDR3 is TGTGCCAGCAGCTTAGCTACAGGCAGCACAGATACGCAGTATTTT. The full variable domain, with the rest looked up from reference TRBV7-2 and TRBJ2-3, is GAGVSQSPSNKVTEKGKDVELRCDPISGHTALYWYRQSLGQGLEFLIYFQGNSAPDKSGLPSDRFSAERTGGSVSTLTIQRTQQEDSAVYLCASSLATGSTDTQYFGPGTRLTVL.

This chain connects TRBV6-1 to TRBJ2-2; tentative D call: TRBD1 (6 bases). The CDR3 runs 17 residues. V lost 2 bases and J 4 bases, leaving 17 bases between the germline ends. Per the germline V gene, CDR1 is MNHNS and CDR2 is SASEGT. The chain's CDR3 is CASSEWGQGISTGELFF. The DNA for the CDR3 is TGTGCCAGCAGTGAATGGGGCCAGGGGATTAGCACCGGGGAGCTGTTTTTT.

This sequence joins TRBV7-9 and TRBJ1-2, with D possibly matching TRBD1 (6 bases). Trimming stripped 5 bases from V and 2 bases from J, with 12 bases between. Germline CDR1 and CDR2: SEHNR and FQNEAQ (reference sequence). CDR3 length equals 14 residues. This chain's CDR3 is CASSEDSGNYGYTF. The CDR3 DNA reads TGTGCCAGCAGCGAGGACAGCGGAAACTATGGCTACACCTTC.

This chain connects TRBV6-5 to TRBJ2-1, with a tentative D call TRBD2 (6 bases). Germline CDR1 and CDR2: MNHEY and SVGAGI. The CDR3 extends over 14 amino acids. Trimming pared 4 bases from V and 3 bases from J, leaving 10 bases between. CDR3 DNA: TGTGCCAGCAGTTCCCGGGAGATCTACAATGAGCAGTTCTTC. This sequence encodes CASSSREIYNEQFF.

V usage is TRBV10-3 and J usage is TRBJ2-1; D uncertain. The V gene's germline CDR1 is ENHRY and CDR2 SYGVKD. This CDR3 has 15 residues. V lost 3 bases and J 7 bases, leaving 16 bases between the germline ends. This chain's CDR3 is CAISDQHAVGNEQFF. CDR3 in DNA: TGTGCCATCAGTGACCAGCATGCGGTGGGGAATGAGCAGTTCTTC.

V and J are TRBV7-3 and TRBJ2-2; no firm D call. Per germline, CDR1 SGHTA and CDR2 FQGTGA. V was trimmed by 4 bases and J by 6 bases, leaving 9 bases between them. The CDR3 sequence is 13 residues long. The CDR3 nucleotides read TGTGCCAGCAGCTCCTCCGGCTCCGGGGAGCTGTTTTTT. Translated, it gives CASSSSGSGELFF. The variable domain in full, with the rest retrieved from reference TRBV7-3 and TRBJ2-2, is GAGVSQTPSNKVTEKGKYVELRCDPISGHTALYWYRQSLGQGPEFLIYFQGTGAADDSGLPNDRFFAVRPEGSVSTLKIQRTERGDSAVYLCASSSSGSGELFFGEGSRLTVL.

CDR3 loop: CATERAGGTEAFF. Here the CDR3 DNA reads TGTGCCACCGAGAGGGCAGGGGGTACTGAAGCTTTCTTT. The V call is TRBV7-9, the J call TRBJ1-1; 7 nucleotides align to TRBD1. Trimming took 10 bases from V and 5 from J; bases not matched to a gene: 10. The CDR3 is 13 residues long. CDR1 and CDR2 from the germline V gene are SEHNR and FQNEAQ (reference sequence).

There are a few counts of this clone. The chain employs TRBV5-1 and TRBJ1-6; perhaps TRBD1 as D (5 bases). Per germline, CDR1 SGHRS and CDR2 YFSETQ. This CDR3 is 13 amino acids long. Trimming cost V 7 bases and J 5 bases, with 10 bases left between them. Here the CDR3 reads CASRDGDNSPLHF. The CDR3 DNA reads as TGCGCCAGCCGGGACGGGGATAATTCACCCCTCCACTTT.

There are a few counts of this clone. The chain joins TRBV18 to TRBJ1-2; D may be TRBD1 (6 bases). V lost 4 bases to trimming and J lost 0 bases, with 12 bases between them. This CDR3 is built from 15 residues. Per the germline V gene, CDR1 is KGHSH and CDR2 is LQKENI. The CDR3 coding sequence is TGTGCCAGCTCACGTCCAACAGGGACTAACTATGGCTACACCTTC. It specifies CASSRPTGTNYGYTF. Supplemented by reference TRBV18 and TRBJ1-2, the full variable domain reads NAGVMQNPRHLVRRRGQEARLRCSPMKGHSHVYWYRQLPEEGLKFMVYLQKENIIDESGMPKERFSAEFPKEGPSILRIQQVVRGDSAAYFCASSRPTGTNYGYTFGSGTRLTVV.

V is TRBV6-5 and J is TRBJ1-2, with D hard to call. This CDR3 is built from 14 residues. V was shortened by 0 bases and J by 3 bases, with 8 bases between the two germline ends. Per germline, CDR1 MNHEY and CDR2 SVGAGI. CDR3 bases: TGTGCCAGCAGTTACTCGAGGCTCCACTATGGCTACACCTTC. Protein sequence: CASSYSRLHYGYTF.

The J gene is TRBJ2-7, the V gene TRBV11-2; the match to TRBD2 covers 7 bases. Germline CDR1 reads SGHAT; CDR2 reads FQNNGV. Losses at the gene ends were 1 base for V and 0 bases for J; bases not matched to a gene: 6. The length of the CDR3 is 16 residues. The CDR3, as DNA: TGTGCCAGCAGCTTAGGTGTCCAGCGGGGCTCCTACGAGCAGTACTTC. Its translation is CASSLGVQRGSYEQYF.

The V gene is TRBV7-9, the J gene TRBJ2-7; 8 nucleotides align to TRBD1. The germline V gene has CDR1 SEHNR and CDR2 FQNEAQ (reference sequence). The CDR3 spans 14 residues. Trimming removed 3 bases from V and 3 bases from J; junction bases left unmatched: 4. The CDR3 DNA reads as TGTGCCAGCAGCTTCTCAGGGACAGGCTACGAGCAGTACTTC. Translating gives CASSFSGTGYEQYF.

The V and J genes are TRBV5-1 and TRBJ2-3; 10 nucleotides line up with TRBD2. The germline V gene encodes CDR1 SGHRS and CDR2 YFSETQ. V lost 5 bases to trimming and J lost 6 bases; unmatched junction nucleotides: 12. The CDR3 extends over 16 amino acids. As DNA, the CDR3 is TGCGCCAGCAGTACCGGGACTAGCGTCAAGGGGGATACGCAGTATTTT. Protein sequence: CASSTGTSVKGDTQYF.

In this sample, this clone turned up a few times. The rearrangement joins TRBV19 to TRBJ2-7; 8 positions match TRBD2. CDR1 LNHDA and CDR2 SQIVND come from the germline V gene (reference sequence). The CDR3 length is 14 residues. Trimming at V came to 5 bases and at J to 3 bases, leaving 6 bases not matched to a gene. CDR3 residues: CASSFAGGFYEQYF. In DNA form, the CDR3 reads TGTGCCAGTAGTTTCGCGGGAGGTTTCTACGAGCAGTACTTC.